The clone carrying this T cell receptor beta chain is a singleton in its sample. The antigen is undetermined. A read error may produce the germline difference seen at one junction end. General study findings and limits: Tumor memory CD4+ T cell TCR gene usage clustered with blood and lymph node memory CD4+ cells and lymph node naive CD4+ cells. Tumor Treg TCRs overlapped most with tumor naive CD4+ cells. The larger-cohort validation was restricted to a single TCR beta V-J rearrangement rather than whole repertoires.

Semi-nested PCR with Nested Universal Primer A followed constant-region reverse priming of full-length variable regions. One entry per CDR3 protein, called by TCRdb with MiXCR from the 5' RACE reads. The sample shows fewer than 15,000 distinct CDR3 sequences, under 25% of them seen only once. The sequenced sample was naive CD4+ T cells sorted from blood. Described subset: naive CD4+ T cells, CD4+CD45RA+CD25-. This sequence originates from a female donor with breast cancer.

The CDR3: CGARGREDYEQYF. The DNA of the CDR3 is TGCGGTGCTAGAGGCAGAGAGGACTACGAGCAGTACTTC. V is TRBV20-1 and J is TRBJ2-7; no definite D call. The V gene's germline CDR1 is DFQATT and CDR2 SNEGSKA (reference sequence). CDR3 length: 13 residues.